This entry describes one T cell receptor (beta chain). Assay: immunoSEQ multiplex PCR; the TCRdb copy retains only in-frame clones and omits some. Among roughly 71,000 clones listed, around 95% were seen once. The data were taken from a study of technical replicates of blood from a handful of donors. The CDR3 spans 13 residues. Trimming removed 2 bases from V and 5 bases from J, with 9 bases in between. Germline lookup yields CDR1 ENHRY and CDR2 SYGVKD. The sample consisted of T cells isolated from PBMCs. The chain joins TRBV10-3 to TRBJ1-1, with D perhaps matching TRBD1 (6 bases). The source of this sequence is a human donor in good health. CDR3 sequence (DNA): TGTGCCATCAGTGAGGAAGGACAGACTGAAGCTTTCTTT. This translates into CAISEEGQTEAFF.